This T cell receptor (beta chain) was sequenced in a study of patients and donors after allogeneic stem cell transplantation (dated by TCRdb to the early 2020s). Concerning this clonotype itself: This clone's antigen is unknown. Base qualities are not provided; no much larger clone lies one nucleotide away.

The library was generated by RT-PCR. The sequencing machine was a NextSeq 550. In-frame beta chains were kept once TCRdb had trimmed the public reads at Q25 with fastp and called clones with MiXCR. For every CDR3 protein sequence, its rows merge into one entry that carries the most common genes and DNA. The sample table records roughly 960,000 distinct CDR3 sequences; roughly 17% of these occur just once. The ten largest account for 6% of the sample. V has 0 bases trimmed and J has 5 bases trimmed; junction bases matching no gene number 5. Sequences MNHEY (CDR1) and SVGAGI (CDR2) are obtained from the germline V gene. From the cysteine through the phenylalanine, the CDR3 covers 15 amino acids. The entry retains the CDR3 DNA only, 45 bases that are in frame from base 1.

Recombination connected TRBV6-5 to TRBJ2-5, with 8 bases in between that match TRBD2. The TCR originated in a human donor who was either an allogeneic HSCT recipient or a stem cell or donor lymphocyte infusion donor (not recorded which). It is not recorded whose cells these are; they may come from a transplant donor. The sample consisted of blood, either unsorted or a sorted T cell fraction (not recorded which). DNA sequence: TGTGCCAGCAGTTACTCGGCTAGCGGGCTCGAGACCCAGTACTTC. Translation gives CASSYSASGLETQYF.